The clone carrying this T cell receptor (beta chain) occurred a few times. The CDR3 is 13 amino acids. V shed 4 bases and J shed 5 bases, with 11 bases lying between them. With random hexamers, about 0.45 to 1 ug RNA was reverse transcribed. TCRdb re-analysed the immunoSEQ multiplex PCR reads in MiXCR, keeping a single row per CDR3 protein. Here the sample spans some 300,000 distinct CDR3 sequences, 70% to 90% being singletons. TEMRA cells were FACS-enriched, while CD8+ and CD4+ T cells were negatively isolated. The data derive from a study of CD8 T cells in Susac syndrome. This sequence was found in a human donor with multiple sclerosis. Material for sequencing was CD8+ T cells from PBMCs. The chain couples TRBV12-3 or TRBV12-4 to TRBJ2-5; D may correspond to TRBD1 or TRBD2 (5 bases each). CDR3 loop: CASSSPGRETQYF. The CDR3 DNA is TGTGCCAGCAGTTCCCCGGGGCGGGAGACCCAGTACTTC.